These 11 T cell receptor beta chains were sequenced from one sample in a study of blood T cell repertoires in COVID-19. Sequenced by immunoSEQ multiplex PCR; TCRdb stores in-frame clones only, minus some. Seen here are 150,000 to 200,000 clones, more than 85% observed once, and the top ten hold roughly 1.2%. The sample comprised PBMCs or T cells enriched from blood (not recorded which). The receptor source for this set is a human donor with acute COVID-19. The donor label of this sample is uncertain.

This chain connects TRBV27 to TRBJ1-1, with D maybe TRBD1 (6 bases). The ends were cut back, 1 base at V and 3 bases at J, with 9 bases in the middle. Germline lookup yields CDR1 MNHEY and CDR2 SMNVEV (reference sequence). CDR3 length equals 14 residues. This CDR3 reads CASSLWGRDTEAFF. Here the CDR3 DNA reads TGTGCCAGCAGTTTATGGGGGCGCGACACTGAAGCTTTCTTT.

The chain carries TRBV5-8 and TRBJ1-3, with 7 nucleotides matching TRBD1. Germline values: CDR1 SGHTS, CDR2 YDEGEE. This CDR3 is 16 amino acids long. V lost 0 bases and J lost 1; bases outside the gene matches: 4. The CDR3 loop is CASSLDRGRSGNTIYF. The CDR3 bases are TGTGCCAGCAGCTTGGACAGGGGAAGATCTGGAAACACCATATATTTT.

The rearrangement joins TRBV27 to TRBJ2-7; D not resolved. Trimming removed 5 bases from V and 0 bases from J, with 14 bases in between. Per germline, CDR1 MNHEY and CDR2 SMNVEV (reference sequence). The CDR3 has 15 amino acids. CDR3 protein: CASSATQIGSYEQYF. The CDR3, as DNA: TGTGCCAGCAGTGCCACTCAAATCGGCTCCTACGAGCAGTACTTC.

The gene calls are TRBV3-1 (or the pseudogene TRBV3-2) and TRBJ2-5, with 12 bases identical to TRBD2. Per the germline V gene, CDR1 is LGHDT and CDR2 is YNNKEL (reference sequence). CDR3 length: 17 residues. V gave up 3 bases and J gave up 5 bases; unmatched junction bases: 10. CDR3 sequence reads: CASSQGNLAGGRETQYF. The CDR3 DNA reads as TGTGCCAGCAGCCAGGGAAACCTAGCGGGGGGGCGTGAGACCCAGTACTTC.

The V and J genes are TRBV5-8 and TRBJ2-7; TRBD1 might be the D (6 bases). This CDR3 contains 13 residues. Germline assignment: CDR1 SGHTS and CDR2 YDEGEE. The ends were cut back, 5 bases at V and 2 bases at J, with 11 bases in the middle. In nucleotides, the CDR3 is TGTGCCAGCAGAGAGGGGGTGGCCTACGAGCAGTACTTC. This codes for CASREGVAYEQYF.

The chain is built from TRBV19 and TRBJ1-1; TRBD1 might be the D (5 bases). The V end lost 3 bases, the J end lost 6 bases, and 11 bases lay between the germline ends. The germline V gene encodes CDR1 LNHDA and CDR2 SQIVND (reference sequence). This CDR3 comprises 13 residues. CDR3 sequence reads: CASSMGGISEAFF. The CDR3 bases are TGTGCCAGTAGTATGGGGGGAATCTCTGAAGCTTTCTTT.

This chain joins TRBV28 and TRBJ1-3; D is ambiguous. V dropped 6 bases and J dropped 0 bases, with 12 bases sitting between them. Germline-derived CDR1 and CDR2 are MDHEN and SYDVKM. The length of the CDR3 is 15 residues. DNA for the CDR3: TGTGCCAGCAGATTTCCCAGTGTCTCTGGAAACACCATATATTTT. This encodes CASRFPSVSGNTIYF.

The chain joins TRBV3-1 (or the pseudogene TRBV3-2) to TRBJ1-1; D might be TRBD1 (5 bases). The ends were cut back, 4 bases at V and 0 bases at J, with 12 bases in the middle. This CDR3 is built from 15 residues. CDR1 and CDR2 (germline): LGHDT, YNNKEL (reference sequence). The CDR3 region is CASSRGARLNTEAFF. The CDR3 DNA reads TGTGCCAGCAGCCGCGGGGCCAGATTGAACACTGAAGCTTTCTTT.

V is TRBV19 and J is TRBJ1-5; weak D call: TRBD1 (6 bases). The germline CDR1 and CDR2 sequences are LNHDA and SQIVND (reference sequence). The CDR3 extends over 13 amino acids. V lost 5 bases and J lost 8, with 13 bases in between. CDR3 loop: CASSLQGREPQHF. The DNA for the CDR3 is TGTGCCAGTAGTTTACAGGGTCGGGAGCCCCAGCATTTT.

V gene TRBV7-2 combines with J gene TRBJ2-3, with TRBD2 matching 11 bases. Germline V gene data show CDR1 as SGHTA and CDR2 as FQGNSA. The V segment lost 5 bases and the J segment 6 bases; nucleotides outside the gene matches: 13. This CDR3 spans 17 amino acids. CDR3 nucleotides: TGTGCCAGCAGCAACTTAAAATTAGCGGGGGGGCTTGATACGCAGTATTTT. It encodes CASSNLKLAGGLDTQYF.

In this sample, this clone turned up once. The CDR3: CSVRGYGNTIYF. As DNA, the CDR3 is TGCAGCGTCAGGGGTTACGGAAACACCATATATTTT. The rearrangement links TRBV29-1 to TRBJ1-3; TRBD1 is a possible D gene (6 bases). The CDR3 consists of 12 residues. Germline values: CDR1 SQVTM, CDR2 ANQGSEA. The V gene lost 6 bases and the J gene lost 4 bases, with 10 bases spanning the gap. The full variable domain, its missing parts supplied by reference TRBV29-1 and TRBJ1-3, is SAVISQKPSRDICQRGTSLTIQCQVDSQVTMMFWYRQQPGQSLTLIATANQGSEATYESGFVIDKFPISRPNLTFSTLTVSNMSPEDSSIYLCSVRGYGNTIYFGEGSWLTVV.